Listed below are T cell receptor beta chains from one sample, sequenced in a study of T cell responses to AZD1222 COVID-19 vaccine. The data were produced by immunoSEQ multiplex PCR, yet TCRdb's version contains in-frame clones alone and is incomplete. The table records over 120,000 clones, 90% to 95% of them present only once. The starting material was peripheral blood, obtained 28 days after the second AZD1222 dose. The receptors come from an adult who received the AZD1222 COVID-19 vaccine. Both conserved end residues are trimmed from each CDR3. The order of the fields is V gene, CDR3 protein.

>TRBV7-8
ASSPGASGAPLEQY
>TRBV6-1
ASSEVGQETQY
>TRBV30
AWTDSYEQY
>TRBV5-1
ASRLGLAGVEQF
>TRBV7-9
ASSSPPGQGGDGETQY
>TRBV10-3
AISPQGRTSYAYNEQF
>TRBV3-1/TRBV3-2
ASSQGLSGTGSQY
>TRBV7-6
ASSFLRQGARNEQF
>TRBV7-9
ASAVYQGGSGNTIY
>TRBV9
ASSVSGGENTIY
>TRBV7-9
ASSVNRDNTEAF
>TRBV18
ASSRPDSVGRGGYT
>TRBV5-8
ASFRQADQPQH
>TRBV7-9
ASSSLMGLGQLEAF
>TRBV23-1
ASSQSGAKSDTQY
>TRBV12-5
ASGLVSHLAKNIQY